This T cell receptor beta chain was documented in a study of blood T cell repertoires in COVID-19. The overall study: T cells, B-cell-depleted T cells, or PBMCs supplied cDNA or gDNA.

Measured with immunoSEQ multiplex PCR; TCRdb has only the in-frame clones, and not every one. The sample has under 250,000 clones; less than 85% are singletons. The CDR3 is 17 amino acids. Germline values: CDR1 MGHRA, CDR2 YSYEKL. The V and J ends lost 0 bases and 4 bases respectively, with 18 bases between them. This clonotype was sampled from a woman aged 70-85 years with acute or convalescent COVID-19. This sequence joins TRBV4-1 and TRBJ1-2; D uncertain. Sequenced input: peripheral blood. CDR3 sequence reads: CASSQDGIRMRPYGYTF. The CDR3 coding sequence is TGCGCCAGCAGCCAAGATGGAATCAGGATGCGTCCCTATGGCTACACCTTC.